This T cell receptor (beta chain) was profiled in a study of OX40 agonist ivuxolimab in advanced cancers. Turning to the study itself: Partial responses were seen in three patients, one with hepatocellular carcinoma and two with cutaneous melanoma.

The CDR3 spans 18 residues. With 2 bases clipped from V and 0 bases from J, the junction kept 6 bases outside the gene matches. CDR1 SGHNT and CDR2 YYREEE come from the germline V gene (reference sequence). Study conclusions and caveats: Also present in some nonresponders was a low level of normalized T-cell clonal expansion. In general, CD8+ T cells held more expanded clones than CD4+ did, on average.

Note on this clone: What it binds is not known.

Sequencing was performed with immunoSEQ multiplex PCR; in TCRdb, only in-frame clones are kept and a portion is missing. There are 60,000 to 95,000 clones in the sample; around nine tenths occur only once, and 0.35% to 0.45% lies in the top ten. This TCR was recovered from an adult with an advanced solid tumor such as melanoma, head and neck, liver or kidney cancer. Sequences were derived from CD4+ or CD8+ T cells sorted from blood, sampled in a trial of the OX40 agonist ivuxolimab. The V call is TRBV5-4, the J call TRBJ2-2; 11 bases fit TRBD2. CDR3 sequence: CASSFPLAGGPNTGELFF. The CDR3 coding sequence is TGTGCCAGCAGCTTTCCCCTAGCGGGAGGACCGAACACCGGGGAGCTGTTTTTT.